This entry features one T cell receptor (beta chain) sequence. The data are from a study of cytotoxic CD8 clonotypes in ibrutinib-treated CLL. Target depth was 1 in 200,000 to 1 in 1 million T cells, about 10x per clonotype. Clones were read by immunoSEQ multiplex PCR, and TCRdb kept only the in-frame ones, dropping some. Of more than 300,000 clones listed, more than 65% are singletons. The CDR3 is 17 residues long. The V gene is TRBV21-1, the J gene TRBJ2-7; the table assigns TRBD2, which was not confirmed against the DNA. TRBV21-1 is shown as a pseudogene. The sequence derives from a human donor with chronic lymphocytic leukemia. The specimen was PBMCs, collected before ibrutinib treatment. Here the CDR3 DNA reads TGTGCCAGCAGCAAAGGGGGACTAGCGGGAGGGACCTACGAGCAGTACTTC. Encoded protein: CASSKGGLAGGTYEQYF.